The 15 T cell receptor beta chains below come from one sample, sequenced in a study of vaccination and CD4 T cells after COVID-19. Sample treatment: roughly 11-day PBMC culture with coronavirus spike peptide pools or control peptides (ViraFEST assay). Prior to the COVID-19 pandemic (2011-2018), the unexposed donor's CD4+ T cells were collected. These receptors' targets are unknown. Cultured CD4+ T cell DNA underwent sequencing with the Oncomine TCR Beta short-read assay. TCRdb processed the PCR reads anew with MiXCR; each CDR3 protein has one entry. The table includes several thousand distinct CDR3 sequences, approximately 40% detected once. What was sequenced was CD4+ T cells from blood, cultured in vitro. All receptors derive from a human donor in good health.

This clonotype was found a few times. CDR3 residues: CATSRGHPDTEAFF. The CDR3, as DNA: TGTGCCACCAGCAGGGGACACCCGGACACTGAAGCTTTCTTT. The V and J genes are TRBV15 and TRBJ1-1; D may be TRBD1 (6 bases). Deletions cut 3 bases from V and 3 bases from J, with 11 bases between. The CDR3 is 14 residues long. The germline V gene encodes CDR1 LNHNV and CDR2 YYDKDF (reference sequence).

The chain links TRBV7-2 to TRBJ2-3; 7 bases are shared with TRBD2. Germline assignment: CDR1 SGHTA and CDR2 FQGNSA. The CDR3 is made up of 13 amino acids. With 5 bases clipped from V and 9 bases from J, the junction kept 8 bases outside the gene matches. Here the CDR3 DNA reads TGTGCCAGCAGCCCAGTCCGGGGGGTCACGCAGTATTTT. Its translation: CASSPVRGVTQYF.

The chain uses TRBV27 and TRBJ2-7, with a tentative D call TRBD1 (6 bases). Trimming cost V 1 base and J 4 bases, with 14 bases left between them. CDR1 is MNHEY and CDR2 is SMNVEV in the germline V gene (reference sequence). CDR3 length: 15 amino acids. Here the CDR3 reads CASSLLGVRGYEQYF. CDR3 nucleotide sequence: TGTGCCAGCAGTTTATTAGGTGTCAGGGGATACGAGCAGTACTTC.

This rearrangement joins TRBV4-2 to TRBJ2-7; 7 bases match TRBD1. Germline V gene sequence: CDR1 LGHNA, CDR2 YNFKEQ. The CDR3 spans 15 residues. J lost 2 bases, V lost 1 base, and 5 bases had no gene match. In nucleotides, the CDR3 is TGTGCCAGCAGCCAAGTAGGGGACAGTCCCTACGAGCAGTACTTC. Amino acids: CASSQVGDSPYEQYF.

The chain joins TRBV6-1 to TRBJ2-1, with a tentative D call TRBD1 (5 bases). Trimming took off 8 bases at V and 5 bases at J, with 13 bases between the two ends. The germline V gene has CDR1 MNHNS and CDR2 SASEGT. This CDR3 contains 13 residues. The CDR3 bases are TGTGCCAGCCCTAAGGGGAACCACAATGAGCAGTTCTTC. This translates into CASPKGNHNEQFF.

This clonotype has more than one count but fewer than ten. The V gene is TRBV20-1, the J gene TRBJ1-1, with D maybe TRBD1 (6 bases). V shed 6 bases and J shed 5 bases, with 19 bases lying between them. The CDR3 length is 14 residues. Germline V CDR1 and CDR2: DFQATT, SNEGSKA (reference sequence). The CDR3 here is CSANRALGGTEAFF. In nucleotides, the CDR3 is TGCAGTGCAAACAGGGCCCTCGGGGGAACTGAAGCTTTCTTT.

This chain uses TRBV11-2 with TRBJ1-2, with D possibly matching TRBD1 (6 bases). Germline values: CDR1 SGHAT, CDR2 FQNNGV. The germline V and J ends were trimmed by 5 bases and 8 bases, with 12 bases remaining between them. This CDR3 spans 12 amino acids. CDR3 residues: CASSRAGAGYTF. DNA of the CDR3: TGTGCCAGCAGCCGGGCAGGGGCCGGCTACACCTTC.

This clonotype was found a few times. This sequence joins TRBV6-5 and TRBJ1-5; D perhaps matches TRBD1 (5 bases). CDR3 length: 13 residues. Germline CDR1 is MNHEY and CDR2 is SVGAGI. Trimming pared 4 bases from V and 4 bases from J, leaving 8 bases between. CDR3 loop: CASSSTGNQPQHF. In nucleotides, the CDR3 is TGTGCCAGCAGTTCAACAGGTAATCAGCCCCAGCATTTT.

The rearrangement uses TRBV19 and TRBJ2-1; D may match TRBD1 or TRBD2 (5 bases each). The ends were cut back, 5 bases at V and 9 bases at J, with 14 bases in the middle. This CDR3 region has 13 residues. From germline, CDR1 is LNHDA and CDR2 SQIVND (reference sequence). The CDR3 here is CASSPRDLSEQFF. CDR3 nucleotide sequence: TGTGCCAGTAGTCCACGGGACCTCAGTGAGCAGTTCTTC. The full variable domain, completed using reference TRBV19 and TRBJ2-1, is DGGITQSPKYLFRKEGQNVTLSCEQNLNHDAMYWYRQDPGQGLRLIYYSQIVNDFQKGDIAEGYSVSREKKESFPLTVTSAQKNPTAFYLCASSPRDLSEQFFGPGTRLTVL.

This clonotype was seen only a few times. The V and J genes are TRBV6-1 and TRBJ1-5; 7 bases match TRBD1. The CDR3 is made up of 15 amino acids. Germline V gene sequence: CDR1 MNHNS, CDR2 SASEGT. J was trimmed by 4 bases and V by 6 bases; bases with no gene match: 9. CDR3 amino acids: CASSSGTALNQPQHF. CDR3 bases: TGTGCCAGCAGCTCGGGGACAGCTTTAAATCAGCCCCAGCATTTT.

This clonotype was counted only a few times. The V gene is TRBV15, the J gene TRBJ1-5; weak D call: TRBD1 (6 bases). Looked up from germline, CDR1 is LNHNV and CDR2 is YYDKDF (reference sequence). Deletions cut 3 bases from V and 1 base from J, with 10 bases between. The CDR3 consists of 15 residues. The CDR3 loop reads CATSRAQGSNQPQHF. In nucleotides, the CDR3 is TGTGCCACCAGCAGGGCACAGGGAAGCAATCAGCCCCAGCATTTT.

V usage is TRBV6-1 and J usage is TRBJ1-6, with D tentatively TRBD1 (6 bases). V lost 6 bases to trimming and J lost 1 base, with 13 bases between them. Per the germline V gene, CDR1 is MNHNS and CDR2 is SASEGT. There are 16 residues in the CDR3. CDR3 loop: CASSPDSRSYNSPLHF. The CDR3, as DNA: TGTGCCAGCAGCCCGGACAGTAGGTCCTATAATTCACCCCTCCACTTT.

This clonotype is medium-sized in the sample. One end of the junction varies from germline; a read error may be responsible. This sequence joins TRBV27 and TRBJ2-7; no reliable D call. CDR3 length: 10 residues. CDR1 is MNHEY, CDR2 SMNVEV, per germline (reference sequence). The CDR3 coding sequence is TGTGCCAGCAAGGCCTCCTGCGACCTCTTC. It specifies CASKASCDLF.

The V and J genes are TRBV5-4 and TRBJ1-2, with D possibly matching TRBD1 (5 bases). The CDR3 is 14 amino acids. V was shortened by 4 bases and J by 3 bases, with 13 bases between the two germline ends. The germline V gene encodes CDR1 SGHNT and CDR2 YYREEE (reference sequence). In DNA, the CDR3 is TGTGCCAGCAGCGGGGACGGTCTTGACTATGGCTACACCTTC. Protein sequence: CASSGDGLDYGYTF.

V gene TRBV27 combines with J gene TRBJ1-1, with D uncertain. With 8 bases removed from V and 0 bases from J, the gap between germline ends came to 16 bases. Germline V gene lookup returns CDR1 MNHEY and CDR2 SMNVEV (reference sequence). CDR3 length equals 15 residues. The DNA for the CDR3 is TGTGCCAGCTCCCCTTTTAAGTCGGTGAACACTGAAGCTTTCTTT. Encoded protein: CASSPFKSVNTEAFF.